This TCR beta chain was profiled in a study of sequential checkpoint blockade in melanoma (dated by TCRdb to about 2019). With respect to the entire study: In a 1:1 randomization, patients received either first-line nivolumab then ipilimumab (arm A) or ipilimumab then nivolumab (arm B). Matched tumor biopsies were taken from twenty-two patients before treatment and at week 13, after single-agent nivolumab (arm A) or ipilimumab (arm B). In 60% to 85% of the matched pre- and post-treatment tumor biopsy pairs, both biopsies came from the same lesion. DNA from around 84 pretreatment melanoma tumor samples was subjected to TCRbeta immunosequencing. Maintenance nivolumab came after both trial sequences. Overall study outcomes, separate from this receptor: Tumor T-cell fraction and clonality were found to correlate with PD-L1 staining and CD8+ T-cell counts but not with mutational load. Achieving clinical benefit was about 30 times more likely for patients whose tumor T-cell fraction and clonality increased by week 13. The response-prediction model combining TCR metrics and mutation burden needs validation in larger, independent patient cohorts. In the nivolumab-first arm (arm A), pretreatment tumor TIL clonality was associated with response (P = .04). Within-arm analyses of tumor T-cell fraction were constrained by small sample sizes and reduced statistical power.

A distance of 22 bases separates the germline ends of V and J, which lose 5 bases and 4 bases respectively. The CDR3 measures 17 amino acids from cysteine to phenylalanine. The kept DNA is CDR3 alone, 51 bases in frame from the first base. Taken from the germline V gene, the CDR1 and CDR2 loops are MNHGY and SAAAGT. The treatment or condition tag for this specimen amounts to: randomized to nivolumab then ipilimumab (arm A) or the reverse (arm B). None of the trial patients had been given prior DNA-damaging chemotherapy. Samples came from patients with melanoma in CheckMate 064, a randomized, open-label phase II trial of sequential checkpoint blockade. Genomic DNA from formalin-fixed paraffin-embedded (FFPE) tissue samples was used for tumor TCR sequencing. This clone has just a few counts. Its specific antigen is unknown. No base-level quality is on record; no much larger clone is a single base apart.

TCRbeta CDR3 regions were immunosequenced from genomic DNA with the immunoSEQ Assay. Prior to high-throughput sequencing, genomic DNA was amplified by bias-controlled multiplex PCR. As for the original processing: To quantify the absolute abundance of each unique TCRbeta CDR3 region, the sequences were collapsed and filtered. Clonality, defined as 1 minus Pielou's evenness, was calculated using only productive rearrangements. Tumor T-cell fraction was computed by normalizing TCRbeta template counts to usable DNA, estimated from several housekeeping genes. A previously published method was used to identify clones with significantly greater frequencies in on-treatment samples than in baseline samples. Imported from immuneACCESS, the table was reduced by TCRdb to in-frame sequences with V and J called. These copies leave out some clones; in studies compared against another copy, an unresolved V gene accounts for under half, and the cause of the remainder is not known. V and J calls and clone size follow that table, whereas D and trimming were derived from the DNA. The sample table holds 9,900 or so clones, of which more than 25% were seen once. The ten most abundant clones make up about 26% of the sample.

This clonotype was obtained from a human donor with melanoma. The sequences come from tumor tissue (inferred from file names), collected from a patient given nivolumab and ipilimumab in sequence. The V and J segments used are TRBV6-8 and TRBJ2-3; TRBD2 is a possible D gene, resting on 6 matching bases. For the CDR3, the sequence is CASSPAKGSGRADTQYF. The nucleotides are TGTGCCAGCAGTCCGGCAAAAGGGAGCGGGCGAGCAGATACGCAGTATTTT.